This T cell receptor beta chain was recorded in a study of blood T cell repertoires in COVID-19. Seattle enrolled patients during active infection and tracked them longitudinally. Libraries were prepared by immunoSEQ multiplex PCR; TCRdb keeps only in-frame clonotypes and omits some of them. The sample holds a few hundred thousand clones, about 90% seen once. V shed 6 bases and J shed 3 bases, with 12 bases lying between them. CDR3 length: 13 residues. Per germline, CDR1 MDHEN and CDR2 SYDVKM. The sequence was collected from a woman in her sixties with COVID-19, enrolled during active disease. V and J are TRBV28 and TRBJ2-7; TRBD1 might be the D (6 bases). Sample: peripheral blood. The CDR3 loop reads CASRSTGNYEQYF. For the CDR3, the DNA is TGTGCCAGCAGGTCGACAGGTAACTACGAGCAGTACTTC.